A single sample is the source of the 8 T cell receptor beta chains below, sequenced in a study of vaccination effects on CD4 cells after COVID-19. Scientists isolated CD4+ T cells after a roughly 9-day culture period ended. Everyone in the study got two shots of either the BNT162b2 or mRNA-1273 vaccine. TCRdb's copy holds only in-frame clones and misses some; the assay was immunoSEQ multiplex PCR. Among under 70,000 clones, about 67% were seen once, and the ten largest hold around 2.2%. These receptors' antigens are unknown. Specimen: CD4+ T cells from PBMCs cultured without peptide, collected after COVID-19 vaccination. Source of these receptors: a human donor who received a COVID-19 vaccine.

This clone has a handful of counts. V is TRBV5-1 and J is TRBJ2-2; TRBD1 is a possible D gene (6 bases). V lost 1 base and J 6 bases, leaving 13 bases between the germline ends. CDR1 and CDR2 (germline): SGHRS, YFSETQ. The CDR3 is 15 residues long. The CDR3 DNA reads TGCGCCAGCAGCTTGAGGGCGGACAGTCCCGGGGAGCTGTTTTTT. Translated, it gives CASSLRADSPGELFF.

The chain has TRBV5-1 and TRBJ1-1, with no clear D. V shed 2 bases and J shed 8 bases, with 16 bases lying between them. The CDR3 totals 14 residues. From germline, CDR1 is SGHRS and CDR2 YFSETQ. The CDR3 DNA reads as TGCGCCAGCAGCTTCCTGTCAACGGGAGGAGAAGCTTTCTTT. As protein: CASSFLSTGGEAFF.

V and J are TRBV5-1 and TRBJ2-2, with TRBD1 identical over 10 bases. V dropped 7 bases and J dropped 7; count of bases not matched to a gene: 13. The length of the CDR3 is 16 residues. The germline V gene has CDR1 SGHRS and CDR2 YFSETQ. The CDR3 DNA is TGCGCCAGCCTTACAGCGACAGGGGGCGGGATCGGGGAGCTGTTTTTT. It is translated as CASLTATGGGIGELFF. Using reference TRBV5-1 and TRBJ2-2 for the parts outside the CDR3, the full variable domain is KAGVTQTPRYLIKTRGQQVTLSCSPISGHRSVSWYQQTPGQGLQFLFEYFSETQRNKGNFPGRFSGRQFSNSRSEMNVSTLELGDSALYLCASLTATGGGIGELFFGEGSRLTVL.

This chain connects TRBV9 to TRBJ1-1; 9 nucleotides align to TRBD1. V lost 3 bases and J lost 5; bases outside the gene matches: 2. The CDR3 contains 13 residues. Germline values: CDR1 SGDLS, CDR2 YYNGEE. The CDR3 DNA reads as TGTGCCAGCAGCGAAGGGACAGGGACTGAAGCTTTCTTT. This translates into CASSEGTGTEAFF.

The V call is TRBV24-1, the J call TRBJ2-2, with 7 bases that match TRBD2. The length of the CDR3 is 15 residues. Germline values: CDR1 KGHDR, CDR2 SFDVKD. The V gene end was trimmed by 2 bases and the J gene end by 5 bases; junction bases not matched to a gene: 4. The CDR3 spells CATSDWEGSTGELFF. The CDR3 DNA sequence: TGTGCCACCAGTGATTGGGAGGGAAGTACCGGGGAGCTGTTTTTT.

This clone was recorded only once. The chain uses TRBV19 and TRBJ1-2; the D gene is possibly TRBD1 (5 bases). CDR1 and CDR2 (germline): LNHDA, SQIVND (reference sequence). CDR3 length: 13 residues. The V end lost 7 bases, the J end lost 4 bases, and 13 bases lay between the germline ends. CDR3 bases: TGTGCCAGTAAAGGGGCAGGGCGCTATGGCTACACCTTC. Its translation is CASKGAGRYGYTF.

This rearrangement joins TRBV5-8 to TRBJ2-5; 11 nucleotides agree with TRBD2. V shed 0 bases and J 4 bases; nucleotides not matched to a gene: 5. Germline CDR1 SGHTS, CDR2 YDEGEE. CDR3 length equals 16 residues. The CDR3 sequence is CASSLAGTSGRETQYF. CDR3 bases: TGTGCCAGCAGCTTGGCCGGGACTAGCGGCAGAGAGACCCAGTACTTC.

The chain has TRBV19 and TRBJ2-3; D is possibly TRBD1 (5 bases). CDR1 and CDR2 from the germline V gene are LNHDA and SQIVND (reference sequence). The CDR3 spans 15 residues. Trimming cost V 2 bases and J 7 bases, with 16 bases left between them. CDR3 sequence: CASSIRPDSWYTQYF. The CDR3 nucleotides are TGTGCCAGTAGTATAAGACCCGACAGTTGGTATACGCAGTATTTT.